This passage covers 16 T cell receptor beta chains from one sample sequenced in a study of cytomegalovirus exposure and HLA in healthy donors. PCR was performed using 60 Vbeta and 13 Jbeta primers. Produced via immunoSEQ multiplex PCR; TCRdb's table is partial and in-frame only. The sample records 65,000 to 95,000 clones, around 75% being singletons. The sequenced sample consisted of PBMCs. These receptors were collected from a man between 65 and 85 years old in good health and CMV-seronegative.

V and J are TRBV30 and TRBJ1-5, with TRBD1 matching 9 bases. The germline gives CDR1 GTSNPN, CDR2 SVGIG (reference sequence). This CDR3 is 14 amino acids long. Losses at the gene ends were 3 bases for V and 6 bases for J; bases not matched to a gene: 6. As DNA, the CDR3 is TGTGCCTGGAGAGGACAGGGGAGCGGTCAGCCCCAGCATTTT. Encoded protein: CAWRGQGSGQPQHF.

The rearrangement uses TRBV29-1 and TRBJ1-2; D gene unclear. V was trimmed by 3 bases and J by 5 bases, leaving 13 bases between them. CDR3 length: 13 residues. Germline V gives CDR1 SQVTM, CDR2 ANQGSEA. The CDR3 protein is CSVDPQVGYGYTF. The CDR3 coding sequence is TGCAGCGTTGACCCCCAGGTGGGTTATGGCTACACCTTC.

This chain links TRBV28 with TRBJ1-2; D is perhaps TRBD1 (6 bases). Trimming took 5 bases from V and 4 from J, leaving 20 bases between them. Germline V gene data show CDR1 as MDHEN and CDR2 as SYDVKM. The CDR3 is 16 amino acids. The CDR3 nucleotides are TGTGCCAGCAGTAACCCCGATTTTGGACAGCTCTATGGCTACACCTTC. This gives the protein CASSNPDFGQLYGYTF.

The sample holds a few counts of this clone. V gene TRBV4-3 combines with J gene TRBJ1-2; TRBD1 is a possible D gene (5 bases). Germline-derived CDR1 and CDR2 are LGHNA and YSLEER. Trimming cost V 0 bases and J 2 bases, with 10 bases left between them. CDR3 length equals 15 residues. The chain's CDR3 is CASSQDPRQNYGYTF. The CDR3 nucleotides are TGCGCCAGCAGCCAAGATCCCCGACAGAACTATGGCTACACCTTC.

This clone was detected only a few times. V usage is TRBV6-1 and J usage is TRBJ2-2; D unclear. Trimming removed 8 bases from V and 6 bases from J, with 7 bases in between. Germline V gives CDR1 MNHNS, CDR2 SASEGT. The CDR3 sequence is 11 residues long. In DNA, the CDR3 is TGTGCCAGCTATATTGCCGGGGAGCTGTTTTTT. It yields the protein CASYIAGELFF.

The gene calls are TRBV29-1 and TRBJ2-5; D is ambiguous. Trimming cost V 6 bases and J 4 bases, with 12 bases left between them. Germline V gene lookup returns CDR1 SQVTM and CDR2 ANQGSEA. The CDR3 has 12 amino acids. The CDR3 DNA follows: TGCAGCGTGTCTGGCGGAGCAGAGACCCAGTACTTC. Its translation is CSVSGGAETQYF.

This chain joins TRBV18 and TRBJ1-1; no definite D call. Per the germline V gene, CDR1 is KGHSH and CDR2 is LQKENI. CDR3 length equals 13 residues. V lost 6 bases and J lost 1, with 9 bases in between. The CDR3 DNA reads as TGTGCCAGCTCGCAAGACACGAACACTGAAGCTTTCTTT. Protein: CASSQDTNTEAFF.

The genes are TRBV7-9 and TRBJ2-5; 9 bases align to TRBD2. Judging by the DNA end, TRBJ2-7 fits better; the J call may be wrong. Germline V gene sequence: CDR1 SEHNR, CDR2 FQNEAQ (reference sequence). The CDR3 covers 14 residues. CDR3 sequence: CASLEGAGGNEQYF. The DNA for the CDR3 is TGTGCCAGCCTCGAGGGCGCGGGAGGGAACGAGCAGTACTTC.

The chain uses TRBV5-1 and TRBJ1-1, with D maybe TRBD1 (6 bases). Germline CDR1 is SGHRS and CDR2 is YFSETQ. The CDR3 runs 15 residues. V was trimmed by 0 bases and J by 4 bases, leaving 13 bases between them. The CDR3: CASSLVGGRVTEAFF. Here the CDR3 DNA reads TGCGCCAGCAGCTTGGTTGGGGGCCGAGTCACTGAAGCTTTCTTT.

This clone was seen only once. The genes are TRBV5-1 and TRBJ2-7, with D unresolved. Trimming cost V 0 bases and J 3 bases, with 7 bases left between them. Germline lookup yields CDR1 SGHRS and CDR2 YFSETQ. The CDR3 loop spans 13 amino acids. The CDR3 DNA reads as TGCGCCAGCAGCTTGGAACTGAACTACGAGCAGTACTTC. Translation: CASSLELNYEQYF.

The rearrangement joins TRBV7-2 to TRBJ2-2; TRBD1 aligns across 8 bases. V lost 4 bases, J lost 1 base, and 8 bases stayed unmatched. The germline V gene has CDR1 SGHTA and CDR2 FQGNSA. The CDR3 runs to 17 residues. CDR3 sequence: CASSSIAGTGNTGELFF. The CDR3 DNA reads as TGTGCCAGCAGCTCCATCGCGGGGACAGGGAACACCGGGGAGCTGTTTTTT.

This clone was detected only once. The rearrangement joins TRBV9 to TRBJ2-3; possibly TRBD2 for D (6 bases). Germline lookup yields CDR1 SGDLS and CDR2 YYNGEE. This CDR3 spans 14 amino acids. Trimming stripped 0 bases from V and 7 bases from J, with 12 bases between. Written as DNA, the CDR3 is TGTGCCAGCAGCGTAGACCAATGGACTAATACGCAGTATTTT. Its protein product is CASSVDQWTNTQYF. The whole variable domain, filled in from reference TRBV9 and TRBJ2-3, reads DSGVTQTPKHLITATGQRVTLRCSPRSGDLSVYWYQQSLDQGLQFLIQYYNGEERAKGNILERFSAQQFPDLHSELNLSSLELGDSALYFCASSVDQWTNTQYFGPGTRLTVL.

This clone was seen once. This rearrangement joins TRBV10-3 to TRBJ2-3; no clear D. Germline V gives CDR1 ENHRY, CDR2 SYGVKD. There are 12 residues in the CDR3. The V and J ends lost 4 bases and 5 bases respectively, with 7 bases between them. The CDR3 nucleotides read TGTGCCATCAGTGCTGAGGTAGATACGCAGTATTTT. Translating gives CAISAEVDTQYF.

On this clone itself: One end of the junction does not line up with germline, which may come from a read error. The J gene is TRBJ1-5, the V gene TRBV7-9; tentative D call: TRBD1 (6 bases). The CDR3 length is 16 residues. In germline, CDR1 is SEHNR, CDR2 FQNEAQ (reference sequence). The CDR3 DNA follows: TGTTCCAGCAGCTCGACCCCCACAGGGAACAATCAGCCCCAGCATTTT. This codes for CSSSSTPTGNNQPQHF.

The CDR3 spells CASSTGTGDGYTF. CDR3 sequence (DNA): TGTGCCAGTAGTACGGGGACAGGGGATGGCTACACCTTC. The chain joins TRBV19 to TRBJ1-2; 10 positions agree with TRBD1. The germline CDR1 and CDR2 sequences are LNHDA and SQIVND (reference sequence). The CDR3 covers 13 residues. V was pared by 4 bases and J by 6 bases, with 2 bases of the junction left unmatched.

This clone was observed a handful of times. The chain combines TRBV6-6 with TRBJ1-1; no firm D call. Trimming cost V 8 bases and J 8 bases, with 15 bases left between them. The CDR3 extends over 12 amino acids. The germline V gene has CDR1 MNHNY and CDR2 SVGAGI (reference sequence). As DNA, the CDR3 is TGTGCCAGCGCCCCCTCTGAGCTCGAAGCTTTCTTT. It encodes CASAPSELEAFF.